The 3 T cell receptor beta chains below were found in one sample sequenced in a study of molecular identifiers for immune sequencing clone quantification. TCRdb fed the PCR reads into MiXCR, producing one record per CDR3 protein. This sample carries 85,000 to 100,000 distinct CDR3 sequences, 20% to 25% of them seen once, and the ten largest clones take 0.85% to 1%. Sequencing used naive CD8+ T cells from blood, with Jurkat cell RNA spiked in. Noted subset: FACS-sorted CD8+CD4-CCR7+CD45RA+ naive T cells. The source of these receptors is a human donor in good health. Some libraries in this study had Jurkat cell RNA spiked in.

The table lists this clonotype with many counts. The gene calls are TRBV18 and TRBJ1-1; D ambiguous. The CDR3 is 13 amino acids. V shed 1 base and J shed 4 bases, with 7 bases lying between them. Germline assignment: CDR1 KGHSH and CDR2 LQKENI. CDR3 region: CASSPRGSTEAFF. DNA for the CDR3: TGTGCCAGCTCACCACGGGGTTCCACTGAAGCTTTCTTT.

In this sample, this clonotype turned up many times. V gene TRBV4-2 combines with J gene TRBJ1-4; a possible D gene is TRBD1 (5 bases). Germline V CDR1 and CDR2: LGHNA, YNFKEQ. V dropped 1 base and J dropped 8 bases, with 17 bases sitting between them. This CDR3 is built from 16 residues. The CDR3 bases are TGTGCCAGCAGCCAAGTTGTGGGGCAGTTTGAAGAAAAACTGTTTTTT. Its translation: CASSQVVGQFEEKLFF.

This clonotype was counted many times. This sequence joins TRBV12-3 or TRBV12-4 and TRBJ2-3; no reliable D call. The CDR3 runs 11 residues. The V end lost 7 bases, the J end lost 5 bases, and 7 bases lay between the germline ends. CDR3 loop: CASMRLDTQYF. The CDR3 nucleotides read TGTGCCAGCATGAGGTTAGATACGCAGTATTTT.